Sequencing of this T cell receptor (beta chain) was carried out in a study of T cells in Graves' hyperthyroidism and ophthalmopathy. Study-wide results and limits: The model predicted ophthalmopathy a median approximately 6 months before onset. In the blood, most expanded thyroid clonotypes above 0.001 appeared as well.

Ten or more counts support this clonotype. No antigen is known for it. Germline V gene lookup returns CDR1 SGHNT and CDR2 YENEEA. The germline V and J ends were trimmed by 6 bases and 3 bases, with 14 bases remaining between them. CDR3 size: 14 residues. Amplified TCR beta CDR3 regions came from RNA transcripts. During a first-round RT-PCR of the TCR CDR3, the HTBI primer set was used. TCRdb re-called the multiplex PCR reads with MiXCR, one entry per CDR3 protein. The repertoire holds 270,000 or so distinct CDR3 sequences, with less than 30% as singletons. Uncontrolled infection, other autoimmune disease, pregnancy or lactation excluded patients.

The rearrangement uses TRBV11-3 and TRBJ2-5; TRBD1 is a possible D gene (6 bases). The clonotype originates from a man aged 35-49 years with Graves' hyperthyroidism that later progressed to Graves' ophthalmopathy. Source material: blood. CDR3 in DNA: TGTGCCAGCAGTCCGGCCACAGGGAAAGAGACCCAGTACTTC. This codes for CASSPATGKETQYF. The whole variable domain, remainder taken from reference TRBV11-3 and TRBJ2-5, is EAGVVQSPRYKIIEKKQPVAFWCNPISGHNTLYWYLQNLGQGPELLIRYENEEAVDDSQLPKDRFSAERLKGVDSTLKIQPAELGDSAVYLCASSPATGKETQYFGPGTRLLVL.